This is a list of T cell receptor beta chains from one sample in a study of cytomegalovirus exposure and HLA in healthy donors. Sequencing used immunoSEQ multiplex PCR; TCRdb keeps in-frame clones, though not all of them. The profile shows 110,000 or so clones, about 78% of them singletons. The sample consisted of PBMCs. These receptor sequences come from a woman in her twenties or thirties in good health and CMV-seropositive. Each CDR3 is given with its conserved first and last residue. A D gene is named only where the DNA matches it firmly. Not all rows give a size; the values are once, few, many and, for expanded clones, a class.

d_call: -; clone_size: -; v_call: TRBV7-7; j_call: TRBJ2-7; cdr3_nt: TGTGCTAGAGACAGCACCTACGAGCAGTACTTC; cdr3_aa: CARDSTYEQYF
d_call: -; clone_size: few; v_call: TRBV30; j_call: TRBJ1-1; cdr3_nt: TGTGCCTGGAGGTCGGGAGGACTGAACACTGAAGCTTTCTTT; cdr3_aa: CAWRSGGLNTEAFF
d_call: -; clone_size: -; v_call: TRBV11-2; j_call: TRBJ2-2; cdr3_nt: TGTGCCAGCAGCCCTCCGGCGAACACCGGGGAGCTGTTTTTT; cdr3_aa: CASSPPANTGELFF
d_call: -; clone_size: -; v_call: TRBV6-1; j_call: TRBJ2-1; cdr3_nt: TGTGCCAGCACGAACAGGTACAATGAGCAGTTCTTC; cdr3_aa: CASTNRYNEQFF
d_call: -; clone_size: -; v_call: TRBV9; j_call: TRBJ1-1; cdr3_nt: TGTGCCAGCAGCCCATCTCCTGGACGGGAGAACACTGAAGCTTTCTTT; cdr3_aa: CASSPSPGRENTEAFF
d_call: TRBD2; clone_size: -; v_call: TRBV10-3; j_call: TRBJ2-2; cdr3_nt: TGTGCCACCCGGGGAGCGGGAGGGCCCAACGGGGAGCTGTTTTTT; cdr3_aa: CATRGAGGPNGELFF
d_call: TRBD1; clone_size: once; v_call: TRBV2; j_call: TRBJ2-5; cdr3_nt: TGTGCCAGCATCGAACAGGGGGGCGGGGAGACCCAGTACTTC; cdr3_aa: CASIEQGGGETQYF
d_call: TRBD2; clone_size: -; v_call: TRBV7-2; j_call: TRBJ2-3; cdr3_nt: TGTGCCAGCAGTCCGGGACTAGCTCTTCCAGATACGCAGTATTTT; cdr3_aa: CASSPGLALPDTQYF
d_call: -; clone_size: -; v_call: TRBV6-5; j_call: TRBJ2-3; cdr3_nt: TGTGCCAGCAGGGGGAGGATCGGAGGCACAGATACGCAGTATTTT; cdr3_aa: CASRGRIGGTDTQYF
d_call: -; clone_size: -; v_call: TRBV27; j_call: TRBJ1-1; cdr3_nt: TGTGCCAGCAGTCAGCATGGCGGGGACACTGAAGCTTTCTTT; cdr3_aa: CASSQHGGDTEAFF
d_call: -; clone_size: -; v_call: TRBV9; j_call: TRBJ2-3; cdr3_nt: TGTGCCAGCAGCGTCGAGTCCGGGAGAACCACAGATACGCAGTATTTT; cdr3_aa: CASSVESGRTTDTQYF
d_call: TRBD2; clone_size: -; v_call: TRBV9; j_call: TRBJ2-3; cdr3_nt: TGTGCCAGCAGCCGAGCTCGGGGGGGCACAGATACGCAGTATTTT; cdr3_aa: CASSRARGGTDTQYF
d_call: -; clone_size: -; v_call: TRBV7-8; j_call: TRBJ2-1; cdr3_nt: TGTGCCAGCAGCACAAGAGGGGGGGACAATGAGCAGTTCTTC; cdr3_aa: CASSTRGGDNEQFF
d_call: TRBD2; clone_size: few; v_call: TRBV7-9; j_call: TRBJ2-7; cdr3_nt: TGTGCCAGCAGCCCAACTAGCGGGAGTACCCACGAGCAGTACTTC; cdr3_aa: CASSPTSGSTHEQYF
d_call: TRBD1; clone_size: -; v_call: TRBV6-1; j_call: TRBJ1-5; cdr3_nt: TGTGCCAGCAGTGACGCCGGGACAGGGCCCAGCAATCAGCCCCAGCATTTT; cdr3_aa: CASSDAGTGPSNQPQHF
d_call: TRBD2; clone_size: -; v_call: TRBV4-1; j_call: TRBJ2-7; cdr3_nt: TGCGCCAGCAGCCAAGATAGCGGGACGAGCTCCTACGAGCAGTACTTC; cdr3_aa: CASSQDSGTSSYEQYF
d_call: -; clone_size: -; v_call: TRBV5-1; j_call: TRBJ2-3; cdr3_nt: TGCGCCAGCAGCCTAACGGACACCTCAGATACGCAGTATTTT; cdr3_aa: CASSLTDTSDTQYF
d_call: -; clone_size: -; v_call: TRBV18; j_call: TRBJ2-3; cdr3_nt: TGTGCCAGCTCACCAACACCGGGATATAGCACAGATACGCAGTATTTT; cdr3_aa: CASSPTPGYSTDTQYF
d_call: -; clone_size: few; v_call: TRBV5-1; j_call: TRBJ1-6; cdr3_nt: TGCGCCAGCAGCTTGGATGCGAGTCCCGAAAATTCACCCCTCCACTTT; cdr3_aa: CASSLDASPENSPLHF
d_call: TRBD2; clone_size: few; v_call: TRBV6-5; j_call: TRBJ2-2; cdr3_nt: TGTGCCAGCAGTTACTCCGGACTAGCGGGATCCGGGGAGCTGTTTTTT; cdr3_aa: CASSYSGLAGSGELFF
d_call: -; clone_size: once; v_call: TRBV11-3; j_call: TRBJ1-1; cdr3_nt: TGTGCCAGCAGCTTACGGAGTCGACAGTACTACATGAACACTGAAGCTTTCTTT; cdr3_aa: CASSLRSRQYYMNTEAFF
d_call: -; clone_size: -; v_call: TRBV19; j_call: TRBJ1-1; cdr3_nt: TGTGCCAGTACAACTAAAAACAGGGTCACTGAAGCTTTCTTT; cdr3_aa: CASTTKNRVTEAFF
d_call: TRBD2; clone_size: -; v_call: TRBV7-2; j_call: TRBJ2-3; cdr3_nt: TGTGCCAGCACGGCTAGCGGGGGGTTGGATACGCAGTATTTT; cdr3_aa: CASTASGGLDTQYF
d_call: -; clone_size: -; v_call: TRBV6-6; j_call: TRBJ2-7; cdr3_nt: TGTGCCAGCAGCTCCCGGGTCGCCTACGAGCAGTACTTC; cdr3_aa: CASSSRVAYEQYF
d_call: TRBD1; clone_size: -; v_call: TRBV7-2; j_call: TRBJ1-5; cdr3_nt: TGTGCCAGCAGCTTGGTACAGGGGGGTCAGCCCCAGCATTTT; cdr3_aa: CASSLVQGGQPQHF
d_call: -; clone_size: -; v_call: TRBV29-1; j_call: TRBJ1-2; cdr3_nt: TGCAGCGTTACTACAGGGTCCGGAGCTAACTATGGCTACACCTTC; cdr3_aa: CSVTTGSGANYGYTF
d_call: -; clone_size: -; v_call: TRBV5-6; j_call: TRBJ1-6; cdr3_nt: TGTGCCAGCAGCTTGCCCGGGGGGAATTCACCCCTCCACTTT; cdr3_aa: CASSLPGGNSPLHF
d_call: -; clone_size: -; v_call: TRBV6-1; j_call: TRBJ1-2; cdr3_nt: TGTGCCAGCAGTGAAAGGGGGTTGGTGGGGTATGGCTACACCTTC; cdr3_aa: CASSERGLVGYGYTF
d_call: TRBD1; clone_size: -; v_call: TRBV5-1; j_call: TRBJ2-1; cdr3_nt: TGCGCCAGCTACGAGGGACAGAACAATGAGCAGTTCTTC; cdr3_aa: CASYEGQNNEQFF
d_call: -; clone_size: few; v_call: TRBV7-9; j_call: TRBJ1-1; cdr3_nt: TGTGCCAGCAGCCAACAGGTGAACACTGAAGCTTTCTTT; cdr3_aa: CASSQQVNTEAFF
d_call: -; clone_size: -; v_call: TRBV30; j_call: TRBJ2-2; cdr3_nt: TGTGCCTGTCAAATAGGGGTAGGGTTGGGTACCGGGGAGCTGTTTTTT; cdr3_aa: CACQIGVGLGTGELFF
d_call: TRBD1; clone_size: -; v_call: TRBV5-1; j_call: TRBJ1-2; cdr3_nt: TGCGCCAGCAGCTTGACGACAGGGGATGGCTACACCTTC; cdr3_aa: CASSLTTGDGYTF
d_call: -; clone_size: once; v_call: TRBV2; j_call: TRBJ2-3; cdr3_nt: TGTGCCAGCAGTGATTTAGGGGGGGGAACAAGCACAGATACGCAGTATTTT; cdr3_aa: CASSDLGGGTSTDTQYF
d_call: TRBD1; clone_size: -; v_call: TRBV5-6; j_call: TRBJ1-5; cdr3_nt: TGTGCCAGCAGCTTCAGGGGGCCGGGTCAGCCCCAGCATTTT; cdr3_aa: CASSFRGPGQPQHF
d_call: -; clone_size: -; v_call: TRBV29-1; j_call: TRBJ2-7; cdr3_nt: TGCAGCGTAATGACAGTGACGGACGAGCAGTACTTC; cdr3_aa: CSVMTVTDEQYF
d_call: -; clone_size: -; v_call: TRBV5-1; j_call: TRBJ2-7; cdr3_nt: TGCGCCAGCAGCTTGGCCGAGGGCTACGAGCAGTACTTC; cdr3_aa: CASSLAEGYEQYF
d_call: TRBD2; clone_size: -; v_call: TRBV7-6; j_call: TRBJ2-5; cdr3_nt: TGTGCCAGCAGCTTCGGACTAGCGACGTCAACGGAGACCCAGTACTTC; cdr3_aa: CASSFGLATSTETQYF
d_call: -; clone_size: -; v_call: TRBV6-5; j_call: TRBJ1-1; cdr3_nt: TGTGCCAGCAGTTATAATCCGAGCGTCCCAAACACTGAAGCTTTCTTT; cdr3_aa: CASSYNPSVPNTEAFF
d_call: TRBD1; clone_size: few; v_call: TRBV6-4; j_call: TRBJ2-7; cdr3_nt: TGTGCCAGCAGTGACAGGCCGGGACAGGGGGCGTATGAGCAGTACTTC; cdr3_aa: CASSDRPGQGAYEQYF